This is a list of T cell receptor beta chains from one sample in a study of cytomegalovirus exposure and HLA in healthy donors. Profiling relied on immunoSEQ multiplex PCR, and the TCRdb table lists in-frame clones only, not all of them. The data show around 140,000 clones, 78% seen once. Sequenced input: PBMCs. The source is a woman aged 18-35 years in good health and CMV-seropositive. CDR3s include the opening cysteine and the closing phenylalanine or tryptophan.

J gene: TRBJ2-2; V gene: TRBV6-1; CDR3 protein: CASSEVGVPGELFF
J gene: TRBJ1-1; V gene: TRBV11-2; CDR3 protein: CASSLYSRSGGEVNTEAFF
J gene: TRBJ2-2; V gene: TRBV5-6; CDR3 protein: CASSLEETGVTGELFF
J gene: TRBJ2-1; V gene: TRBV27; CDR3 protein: CASSSIGVNNEQFF
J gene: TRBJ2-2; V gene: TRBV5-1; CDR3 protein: CASSSGFLRKGDTGELFF
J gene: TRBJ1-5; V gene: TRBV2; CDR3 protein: CASSVDTNQPQHF
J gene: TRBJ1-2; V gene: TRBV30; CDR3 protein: CAWGQGWYGYTF
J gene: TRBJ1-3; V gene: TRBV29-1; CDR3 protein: CSVQGAQLSSGNTIYF
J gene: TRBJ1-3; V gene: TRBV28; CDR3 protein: CASSLDRGIGNTIYF
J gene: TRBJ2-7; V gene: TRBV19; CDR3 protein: CASSARGPVGGPSSYEQYF
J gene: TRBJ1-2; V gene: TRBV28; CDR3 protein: CASSSGQAYGYTF
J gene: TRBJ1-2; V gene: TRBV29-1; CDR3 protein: CSVGGGPTF
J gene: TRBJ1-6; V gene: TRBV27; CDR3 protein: CASSLSRGGINSPLHF
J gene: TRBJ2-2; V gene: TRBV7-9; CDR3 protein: CASRELRDTGELFF
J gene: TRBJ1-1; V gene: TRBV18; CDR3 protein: CASSPPNDSGKAFF
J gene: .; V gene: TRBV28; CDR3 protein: CASSTRRGLGHEQYF
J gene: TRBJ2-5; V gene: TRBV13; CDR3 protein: CASTSAGRLKTQYF
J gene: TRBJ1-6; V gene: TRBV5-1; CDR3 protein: CASSWGLSGNSPLHF
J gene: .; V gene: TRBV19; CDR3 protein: CASSATGREQYF
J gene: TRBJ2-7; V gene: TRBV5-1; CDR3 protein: CASSSTSAGAYEQYF
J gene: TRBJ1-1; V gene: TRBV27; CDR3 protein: CASSLERNTEAFF
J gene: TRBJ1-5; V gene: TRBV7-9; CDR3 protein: CSSSLGSGLGNQPQHF
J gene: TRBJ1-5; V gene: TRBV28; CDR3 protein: CASGSGRQPQHF
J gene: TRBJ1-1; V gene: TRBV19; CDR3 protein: CASSSRGGGDTEAFF
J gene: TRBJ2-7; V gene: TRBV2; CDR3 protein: CASSEARVFGEQYF
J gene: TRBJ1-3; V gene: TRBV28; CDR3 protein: CASLGASSPRNTIYF
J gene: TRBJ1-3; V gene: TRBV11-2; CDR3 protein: CASSFGSGNTIYF
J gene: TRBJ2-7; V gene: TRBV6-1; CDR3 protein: CASSGQITYEQYF
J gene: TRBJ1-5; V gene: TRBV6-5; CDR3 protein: CASSYLQGKGNQPQHF
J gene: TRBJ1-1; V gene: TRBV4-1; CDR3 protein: CASSWTENTEAFF
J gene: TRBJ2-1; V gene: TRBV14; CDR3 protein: CASSHRLAGYNEQFF
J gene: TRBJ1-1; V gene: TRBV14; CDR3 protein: CASSQGPGRGYTEAFF
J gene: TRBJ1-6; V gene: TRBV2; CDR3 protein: CARARIQDSPLHF
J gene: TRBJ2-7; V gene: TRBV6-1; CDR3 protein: CASTSGTGGDEQYF
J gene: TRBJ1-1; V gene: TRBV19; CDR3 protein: CASSAQGLVINEAFF
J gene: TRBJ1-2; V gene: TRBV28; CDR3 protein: CASRRGQGGYGYTF
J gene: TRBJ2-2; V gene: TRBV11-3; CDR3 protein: CASSLGTANTGELFF
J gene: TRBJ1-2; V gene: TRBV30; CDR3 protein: CALRGNYGYTF
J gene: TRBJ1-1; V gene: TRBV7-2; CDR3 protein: CASSHYLTGDKGAFF
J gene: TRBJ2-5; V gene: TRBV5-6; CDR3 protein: CASSPRFGGETQYF
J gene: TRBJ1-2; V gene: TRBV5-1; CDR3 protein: CASSSETGKAYGYTF
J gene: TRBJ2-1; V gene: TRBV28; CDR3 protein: CASSLGGVQDNEQFF
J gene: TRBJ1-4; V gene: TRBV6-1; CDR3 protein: CASSEGVRSATNEKLFF
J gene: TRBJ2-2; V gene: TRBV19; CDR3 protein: CASSIQGPPNTGELFF
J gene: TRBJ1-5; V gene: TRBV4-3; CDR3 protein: CASSLQGFGQPQHF
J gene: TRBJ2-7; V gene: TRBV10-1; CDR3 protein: CASSYKDRATSSYEQYF
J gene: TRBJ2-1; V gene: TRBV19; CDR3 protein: CASSINNEQFF
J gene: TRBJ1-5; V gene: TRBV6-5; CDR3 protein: CASRGQAQSNQPQHF
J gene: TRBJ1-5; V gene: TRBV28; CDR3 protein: CASSPLREGYSNQPQHF
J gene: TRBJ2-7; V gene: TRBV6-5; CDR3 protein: CASTLDRESYEQYF
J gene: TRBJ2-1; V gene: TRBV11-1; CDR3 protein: CASSPTSGGYNEQFF
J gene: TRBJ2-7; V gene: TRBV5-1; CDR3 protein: CASSKLGSGGANEQYF
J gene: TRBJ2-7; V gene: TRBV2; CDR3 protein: CASQRGWTYEQYF